This TCR beta chain came from a study of shared clonotypes between healthy human individuals. The study's findings and limits: A handful of donors showed sharing of approximately 5% of naive CD4 clonotypes. Larger estimated richness was generally seen in naive subsets than in memory subsets.

Turning to this clone: As yet, its antigen is unknown.

TCRdb's table, derived via immunoSEQ multiplex PCR, lists solely in-frame clones and lacks some. The data contain about 980,000 clones, approximately 76% of them singletons. Germline loops: CDR1 MNHNY, CDR2 SVGAGI (reference sequence). The CDR3 covers 14 residues. The trim removed 6 bases at V and 3 bases at J, leaving 7 bases unmatched. The clonotype comes from a man in his late teens or twenties in good health. Sequencing used memory CD4+ T cells sorted from blood. The subset denotes: CD45RA-negative fraction. The V gene is TRBV6-6, the J gene TRBJ1-2; 7 positions match TRBD1. The CDR3 spells CASRRQGEDYGYTF. The CDR3 coding sequence is TGTGCCAGCAGAAGACAGGGTGAGGACTATGGCTACACCTTC.